These 14 T cell receptor beta chains were all obtained from the same sample, sequenced in a study of regulatory T cells in long-lasting Graves disease. The time point was: newly diagnosed GD, antithyroid drugs for less than 3 months. The TCR library was made from RNA that had been extracted from PBMCs in TRIzol. With iRepertoire HTBI primers and Arm-PCR of CDR3 regions, TCR beta libraries were built. Each CDR3 protein gets one entry after TCRdb re-called the multiplex PCR reads with MiXCR. The data show hundreds of thousands of distinct CDR3 sequences, under 20% seen once. The same specimen was also included in a second study, on T cells in Graves' hyperthyroidism and ophthalmopathy.

The sample consisted of peripheral blood mononuclear cells (PBMCs), taken at new diagnosis, from a patient treated with antithyroid drugs. These receptors were collected from a woman younger than 45 with Graves disease.

This clonotype turned up a few times. V gene TRBV19 combines with J gene TRBJ2-5, with TRBD1 identical over 7 bases. Trimming cost V 4 bases and J 2 bases; bases outside gene matches: 4. The CDR3 spans 14 residues. Germline CDR1 is LNHDA and CDR2 is SQIVND (reference sequence). CDR3 coding DNA: TGTGCCAGTAGTAACGTCAGGGGGCAAGAGACCCAGTACTTC. This codes for CASSNVRGQETQYF.

This clonotype was observed many times. V usage is TRBV6-1 and J usage is TRBJ2-7; D remains ambiguous. V lost 6 bases to trimming and J lost 11 bases, with 17 bases between them. CDR3 length: 12 residues. Germline values: CDR1 MNHNS, CDR2 SASEGT. CDR3 coding DNA: TGTGCCAGCAGAGGCATACTGGTAGACGAGTACTTC. Residues: CASRGILVDEYF.

This clonotype was counted at least ten times. The V call is TRBV7-9, the J call TRBJ2-5; TRBD2 agrees at 14 bases. The CDR3 length is 20 residues. In germline, CDR1 is SEHNR, CDR2 FQNEAQ (reference sequence). V gave up 5 bases and J gave up 3 bases; unmatched junction bases: 17. CDR3 coding DNA: TGTGCCAGCAGCCGCCCCCCGGGACTAGCGGGAGATTTTTGGGAAGAGACCCAGTACTTC. It codes for CASSRPPGLAGDFWEETQYF.

The gene calls are TRBV28 and TRBJ2-3, with D tentatively TRBD2 (6 bases). Per the germline V gene, CDR1 is MDHEN and CDR2 is SYDVKM. The CDR3 runs to 14 residues. V shed 5 bases and J shed 3 bases, with 12 bases lying between them. CDR3 coding DNA: TGTGCCAGCAGTATCCAAGGGAGGACAGATACGCAGTATTTT. It is translated as CASSIQGRTDTQYF.

This clonotype was picked up many times. This rearrangement joins TRBV27 to TRBJ2-7; no firm D call. The CDR3 totals 14 residues. Deletions cut 2 bases from V and 3 bases from J, with 11 bases between. CDR1 and CDR2 (germline): MNHEY, SMNVEV (reference sequence). CDR3 coding DNA: TGTGCCAGCAGTTTAGACGGCGTAGGCTACGAGCAGTACTTC. Translation: CASSLDGVGYEQYF.

This clonotype was recorded a few times. This chain joins TRBV30 and TRBJ1-1; D uncertain. The V end was cut by 3 bases, the J end by 4 bases, with 6 bases between. Germline loops: CDR1 GTSNPN, CDR2 SVGIG (reference sequence). The CDR3 consists of 11 residues. The CDR3 sequence is CAWRYGTEAFF. For the CDR3, the DNA is TGTGCCTGGAGGTACGGCACTGAAGCTTTCTTT.

This clonotype was counted a few times. This chain connects TRBV24-1 to TRBJ2-2; tentatively, D is TRBD1 (6 bases). The CDR3 length is 13 residues. Germline V gene sequence: CDR1 KGHDR, CDR2 SFDVKD. The V and J ends lost 8 bases and 4 bases respectively, with 10 bases between them. CDR3 protein: CATNRGGTGELFF. DNA for the CDR3: TGTGCCACCAATAGAGGGGGCACCGGGGAGCTGTTTTTT.

There are many counts of this clonotype. V gene TRBV7-2 combines with J gene TRBJ2-7; 11 bases are shared with TRBD2. Germline V gene data show CDR1 as SGHTA and CDR2 as FQGNSA. Germline trimming cut 5 bases from V and 5 bases from J; bases unmatched to any gene: 8. The CDR3 spans 15 residues. The CDR3: CASSLRLAGRNEQYF. The CDR3 DNA follows: TGTGCCAGCAGCCTGCGACTAGCGGGAAGAAACGAGCAGTACTTC.

The chain employs TRBV3-1 and TRBJ2-1, with 8 bases that match TRBD2. Germline lookup yields CDR1 LGHDT and CDR2 YNNKEL (reference sequence). V lost 1 base and J lost 10; bases outside the gene matches: 9. The CDR3 extends over 15 amino acids. As DNA, the CDR3 is TGTGCCAGCAGCCAAGCAGCGGGAGTAAGTATCGAGCAGTTCTTC. Protein sequence: CASSQAAGVSIEQFF.

Many counts were recorded for this clonotype. The chain carries TRBV20-1 and TRBJ1-1, with D perhaps TRBD1 (6 bases). The CDR3 spans 14 residues. V was shortened by 2 bases and J by 3 bases, with 13 bases between the two germline ends. Looked up from germline, CDR1 is DFQATT and CDR2 is SNEGSKA (reference sequence). CDR3 DNA: TGCAGTGCTAGACACCCAGACAGGTACACTGAAGCTTTCTTT. Amino acids: CSARHPDRYTEAFF.

The chain employs TRBV28 and TRBJ2-3; TRBD2 is a possible D gene (5 bases). The length of the CDR3 is 16 residues. CDR1 and CDR2 from the germline V gene are MDHEN and SYDVKM. Trimming cost V 7 bases and J 2 bases, with 19 bases left between them. As DNA, the CDR3 is TGTGCCAGCACGGGATCGTCTGTGGTTACCACAGATACGCAGTATTTT. Encoded protein: CASTGSSVVTTDTQYF. Full variable domain (missing parts from reference TRBV28 and TRBJ2-3): DVKVTQSSRYLVKRTGEKVFLECVQDMDHENMFWYRQDPGLGLRLIYFSYDVKMKEKGDIPEGYSVSREKKERFSLILESASTNQTSMYLCASTGSSVVTTDTQYFGPGTRLTVL.

This clonotype was counted a few times. The genes are TRBV30 and TRBJ2-7, with 9 bases lining up with TRBD1. Germline V CDR1 and CDR2: GTSNPN, SVGIG (reference sequence). J was trimmed by 3 bases and V by 3 bases; bases with no gene match: 15. The CDR3 extends over 17 amino acids. The CDR3 reads CAWSVLLGTGFNYEQYF. The CDR3 coding sequence is TGTGCCTGGAGCGTCCTATTAGGGACAGGGTTCAACTACGAGCAGTACTTC.

This clonotype was detected ten times or more. V gene TRBV7-3 combines with J gene TRBJ2-3; 9 nucleotides agree with TRBD2. CDR3 length equals 16 residues. V shed 0 bases and J 2 bases; nucleotides not matched to a gene: 3. Per the germline V gene, CDR1 is SGHTA and CDR2 is FQGTGA. The chain's CDR3 is CASSLTTSGYTDTQYF. The CDR3 DNA reads TGTGCCAGCAGCTTAACCACTAGCGGGTACACAGATACGCAGTATTTT. Together with reference TRBV7-3 and TRBJ2-3, the CDR3 gives the full variable domain: GAGVSQTPSNKVTEKGKYVELRCDPISGHTALYWYRQSLGQGPEFLIYFQGTGAADDSGLPNDRFFAVRPEGSVSTLKIQRTERGDSAVYLCASSLTTSGYTDTQYFGPGTRLTVL.

This clonotype was seen once. The V call is TRBV19, the J call TRBJ2-5; 7 bases are shared with TRBD2. Germline V gene lookup returns CDR1 LNHDA and CDR2 SQIVND (reference sequence). The CDR3 contains 14 residues. The ends lost 3 bases at V and 5 bases at J; junction bases unmatched: 6. The CDR3 DNA reads as TGTGCCAGTAGTATGTCCGGGGGGTCGGAGACCCAGTACTTC. This encodes CASSMSGGSETQYF.